This T cell receptor (beta chain) was identified during a study of low-dose radiotherapy and immunotherapy resistance in tumors. cDNA synthesis used a TRAV/TRBV-specific primer set for both chains. TCRs were amplified for roughly 20 PCR cycles with a constant-region primer and V-primer adapter. TCRdb fed the reads into MiXCR, producing one record per CDR3 protein. The data contain under 35,000 distinct CDR3 sequences, 49% of them singletons. This clonotype has more than one count but fewer than ten. Time point meaning: after trial treatment. The treatment was: LDRT plus nivolumab, ipilimumab, low-dose cyclophosphamide and aspirin (RACIN trial). The V end lost 6 bases, the J end lost 7 bases, and 21 bases lay between the germline ends. The germline CDR1 and CDR2 sequences are SGHTA and FQGNSA. This CDR3 comprises 16 residues.

This receptor was obtained from a male donor with gallbladder cancer. The gene calls are TRBV7-2 and TRBJ2-2; D might be TRBD1 (7 bases). Specimen: PBMCs, collected after low-dose radiotherapy plus immunotherapy. CDR3 protein: CASRGGPGGLGGELFF. The CDR3 DNA follows: TGTGCCAGCAGAGGGGGGCCAGGGGGGCTCGGCGGGGAGCTGTTTTTT. Together with reference TRBV7-2 and TRBJ2-2, the CDR3 gives the full variable domain: GAGVSQSPSNKVTEKGKDVELRCDPISGHTALYWYRQSLGQGLEFLIYFQGNSAPDKSGLPSDRFSAERTGGSVSTLTIQRTQQEDSAVYLCASRGGPGGLGGELFFGEGSRLTVL.